This T cell receptor (beta chain) was sequenced for a study of T cells expressing NK-cell markers. Study-wide background: CD3+CD56+NKG2C+, CD3+CD56+NKG2C- and CD3+CD56-NKG2C+ T cells, once sorted, supplied the TCR beta repertoires.

TCRdb derives one entry per CDR3 protein from the 5' RACE reads, leaving out DNA. The sample includes around 470,000 distinct CDR3 sequences. The source material was blood T cells: a sorted CD56 or NKG2C T cell subset, CD4+ or CD8+ T cells, or bulk PBMC T cells (not recorded which). This sequence originates from a woman aged 50 to 60 in good health.

The CDR3 sequence: CASSPPRGRSEQFF. This sequence joins TRBV3-1 and TRBJ2-1; TCRdb returns TRBD2, unconfirmable since there is no DNA. The germline CDR1 and CDR2 sequences are LGHDT and YNNKEL (reference sequence). This CDR3 spans 14 amino acids.